This T cell receptor beta chain is from a study of blood T cell repertoires in COVID-19. The germline V and J ends were trimmed by 6 bases and 3 bases, with 9 bases remaining between them. The CDR3 is made up of 14 amino acids. Germline values: CDR1 MNHEY, CDR2 SVGAGI. The protocol was immunoSEQ multiplex PCR, while the TCRdb copy is restricted to in-frame clones and leaves out a portion. The sample carries roughly 190,000 clones, 86% recorded once. The sample was PBMCs or T cells enriched from blood (not recorded which). This sequence originates from a woman in her forties in a cohort exposed to, infected with or recovered from COVID-19 (not recorded which). The rearrangement uses TRBV6-5 and TRBJ1-6; no definite D call. CDR3 sequence (DNA): TGTGCCAGCAGGGCGGGCTACTATAATTCACCCCTCCACTTT. The encoded protein is CASRAGYYNSPLHF.